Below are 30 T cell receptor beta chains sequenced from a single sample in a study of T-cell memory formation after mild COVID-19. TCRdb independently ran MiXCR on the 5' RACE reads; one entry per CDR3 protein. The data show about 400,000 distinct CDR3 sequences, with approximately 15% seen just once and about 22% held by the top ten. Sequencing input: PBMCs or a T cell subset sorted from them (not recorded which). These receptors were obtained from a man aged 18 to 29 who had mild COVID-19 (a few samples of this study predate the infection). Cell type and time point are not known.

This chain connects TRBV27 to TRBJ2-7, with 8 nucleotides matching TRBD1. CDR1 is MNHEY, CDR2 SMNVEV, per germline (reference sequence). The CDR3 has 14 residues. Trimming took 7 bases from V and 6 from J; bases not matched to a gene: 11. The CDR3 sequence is CASISRTGKGEQYF. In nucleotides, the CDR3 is TGTGCCAGCATTTCCCGGACAGGGAAGGGCGAGCAGTACTTC.

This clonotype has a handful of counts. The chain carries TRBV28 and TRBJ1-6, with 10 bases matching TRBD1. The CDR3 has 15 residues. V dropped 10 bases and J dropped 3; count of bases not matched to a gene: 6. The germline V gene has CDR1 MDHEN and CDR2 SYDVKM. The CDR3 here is CATPGTGDYNSPLHF. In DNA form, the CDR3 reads TGTGCCACCCCAGGGACAGGGGACTATAATTCACCCCTCCACTTT.

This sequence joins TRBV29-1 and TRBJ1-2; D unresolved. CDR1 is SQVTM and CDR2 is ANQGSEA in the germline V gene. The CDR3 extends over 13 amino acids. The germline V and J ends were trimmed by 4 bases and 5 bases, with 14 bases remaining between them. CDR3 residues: CSVGPGREYGYTF. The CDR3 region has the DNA TGCAGCGTTGGCCCCGGACGGGAATATGGCTACACCTTC. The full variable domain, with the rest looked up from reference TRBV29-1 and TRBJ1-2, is SAVISQKPSRDICQRGTSLTIQCQVDSQVTMMFWYRQQPGQSLTLIATANQGSEATYESGFVIDKFPISRPNLTFSTLTVSNMSPEDSSIYLCSVGPGREYGYTFGSGTRLTVV.

In DNA form, the CDR3 reads TGTGCCAGTAGGGACAGGGGTAGCACCGGGGAGCTGTTTTTT. It encodes CASRDRGSTGELFF. The V and J genes are TRBV19 and TRBJ2-2; 9 nucleotides agree with TRBD1. CDR3 length equals 14 residues. Trimming removed 6 bases from V and 4 bases from J; junction bases left unmatched: 3. The germline gives CDR1 LNHDA, CDR2 SQIVND (reference sequence).

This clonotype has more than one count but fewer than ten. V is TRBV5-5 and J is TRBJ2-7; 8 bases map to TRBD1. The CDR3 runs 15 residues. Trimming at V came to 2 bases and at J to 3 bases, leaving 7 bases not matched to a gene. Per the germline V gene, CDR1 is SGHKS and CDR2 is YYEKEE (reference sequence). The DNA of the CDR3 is TGTGCCAGCAGCTTTCCTGGACAGGGAGTCTACGAGCAGTACTTC. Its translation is CASSFPGQGVYEQYF.

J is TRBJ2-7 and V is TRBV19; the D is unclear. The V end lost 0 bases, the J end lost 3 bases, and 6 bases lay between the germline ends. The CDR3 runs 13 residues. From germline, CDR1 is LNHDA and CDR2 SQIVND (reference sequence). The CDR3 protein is CASSIERNYEQYF. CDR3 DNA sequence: TGTGCCAGTAGTATAGAGCGGAACTACGAGCAGTACTTC.

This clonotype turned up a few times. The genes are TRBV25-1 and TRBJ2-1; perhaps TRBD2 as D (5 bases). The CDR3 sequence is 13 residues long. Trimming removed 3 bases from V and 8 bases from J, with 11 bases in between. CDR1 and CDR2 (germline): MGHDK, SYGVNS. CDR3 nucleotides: TGTGCCAGCAGTGAGTCTAGCAGCGATGAGCAGTTCTTC. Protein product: CASSESSSDEQFF.

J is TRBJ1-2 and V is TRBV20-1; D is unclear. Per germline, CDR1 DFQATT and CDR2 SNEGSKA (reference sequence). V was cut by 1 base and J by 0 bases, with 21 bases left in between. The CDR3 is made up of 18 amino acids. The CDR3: CSARATAALYYPNYGYTF. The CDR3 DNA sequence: TGCAGTGCTAGAGCGACGGCAGCCCTATACTACCCTAACTATGGCTACACCTTC.

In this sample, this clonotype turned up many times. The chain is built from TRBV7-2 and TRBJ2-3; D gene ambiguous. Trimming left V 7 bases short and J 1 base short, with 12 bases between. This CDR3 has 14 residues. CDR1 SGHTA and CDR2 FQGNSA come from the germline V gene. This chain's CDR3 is CASTPDWGTDTQYF. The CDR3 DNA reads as TGTGCCAGCACCCCCGACTGGGGCACAGATACGCAGTATTTT.

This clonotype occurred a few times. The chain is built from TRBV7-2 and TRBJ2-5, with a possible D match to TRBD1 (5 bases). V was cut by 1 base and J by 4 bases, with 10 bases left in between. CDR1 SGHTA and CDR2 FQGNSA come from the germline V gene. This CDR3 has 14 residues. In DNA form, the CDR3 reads TGTGCCAGCAGCTTAGGTTTGGGGCGAGAGACCCAGTACTTC. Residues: CASSLGLGRETQYF.

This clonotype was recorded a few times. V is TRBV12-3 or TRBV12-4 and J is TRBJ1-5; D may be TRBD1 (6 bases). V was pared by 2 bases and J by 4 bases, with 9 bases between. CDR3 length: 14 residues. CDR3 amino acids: CASSLRGENQPQHF. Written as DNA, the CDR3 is TGTGCCAGCAGTTTAAGGGGGGAGAATCAGCCCCAGCATTTT.

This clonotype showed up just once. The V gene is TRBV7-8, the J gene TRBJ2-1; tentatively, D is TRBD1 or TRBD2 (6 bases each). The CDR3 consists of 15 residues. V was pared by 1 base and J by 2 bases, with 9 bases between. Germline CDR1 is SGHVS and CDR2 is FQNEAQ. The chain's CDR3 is CASSLDRGPYNEQFF. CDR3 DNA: TGTGCCAGCAGCTTAGATCGGGGGCCCTACAATGAGCAGTTCTTC.

CDR3 amino acids: CASSPVNPGRLNTEAFF. Here the CDR3 DNA reads TGTGCCAGCAGCCCCGTCAATCCGGGACGGCTGAACACTGAAGCTTTCTTT. The chain employs TRBV4-2 and TRBJ1-1; TRBD1 is a possible D gene (5 bases). V lost 4 bases, J lost 0 bases, and 18 bases lay in between. Germline CDR1 and CDR2: LGHNA and YNFKEQ. The CDR3 totals 17 residues.

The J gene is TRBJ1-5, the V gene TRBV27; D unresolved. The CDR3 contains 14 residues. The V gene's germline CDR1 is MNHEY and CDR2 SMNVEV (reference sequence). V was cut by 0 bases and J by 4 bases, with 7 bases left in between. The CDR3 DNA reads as TGTGCCAGCAGTTTATCGACGGGTAATCAGCCCCAGCATTTT. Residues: CASSLSTGNQPQHF.

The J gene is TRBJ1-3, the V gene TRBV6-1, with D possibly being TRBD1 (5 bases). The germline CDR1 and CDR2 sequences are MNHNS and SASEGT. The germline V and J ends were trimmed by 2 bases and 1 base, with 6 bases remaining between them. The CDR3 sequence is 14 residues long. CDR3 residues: CASSEQGSGNTIYF. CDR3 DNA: TGTGCCAGCAGTGAACAGGGATCTGGAAACACCATATATTTT.

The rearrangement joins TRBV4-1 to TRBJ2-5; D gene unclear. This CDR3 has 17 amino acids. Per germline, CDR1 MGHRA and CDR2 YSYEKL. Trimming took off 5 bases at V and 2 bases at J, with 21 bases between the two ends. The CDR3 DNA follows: TGCGCCAGCAGCTTCTCCCGCAGTGGTGCGGAGCAAGAGACCCAGTACTTC. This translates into CASSFSRSGAEQETQYF.

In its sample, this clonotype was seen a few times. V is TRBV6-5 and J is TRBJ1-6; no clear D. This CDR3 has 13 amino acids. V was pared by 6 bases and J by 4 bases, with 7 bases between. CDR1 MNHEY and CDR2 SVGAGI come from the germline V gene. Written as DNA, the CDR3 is TGTGCCAGCAGGGCCCGATATAATTCACCCCTCCACTTT. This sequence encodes CASRARYNSPLHF.

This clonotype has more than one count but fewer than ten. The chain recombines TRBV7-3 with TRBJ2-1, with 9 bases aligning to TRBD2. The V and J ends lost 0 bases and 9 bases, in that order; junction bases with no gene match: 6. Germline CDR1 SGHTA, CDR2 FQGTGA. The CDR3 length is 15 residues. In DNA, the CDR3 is TGTGCCAGCAGCTTAACGGCGGGGGGGCAGAGTGAGCAGTTCTTC. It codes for CASSLTAGGQSEQFF.

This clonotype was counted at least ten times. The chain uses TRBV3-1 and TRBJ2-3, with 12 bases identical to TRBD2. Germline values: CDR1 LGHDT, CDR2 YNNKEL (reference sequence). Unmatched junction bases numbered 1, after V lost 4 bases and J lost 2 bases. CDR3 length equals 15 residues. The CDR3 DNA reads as TGTGCCAGCAGCCCTAGCGGGGGGGCCACAGATACGCAGTATTTT. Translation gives CASSPSGGATDTQYF.

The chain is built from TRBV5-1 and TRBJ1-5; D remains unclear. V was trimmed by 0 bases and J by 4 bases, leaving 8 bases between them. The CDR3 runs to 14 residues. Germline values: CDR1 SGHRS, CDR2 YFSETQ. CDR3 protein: CASSLDGWNQPQHF. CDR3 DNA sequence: TGCGCCAGCAGCTTGGATGGCTGGAATCAGCCCCAGCATTTT.

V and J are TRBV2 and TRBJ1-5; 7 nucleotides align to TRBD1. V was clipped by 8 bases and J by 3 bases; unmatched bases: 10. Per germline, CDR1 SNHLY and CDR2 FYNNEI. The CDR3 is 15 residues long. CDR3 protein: CASGDGTENNQPQHF. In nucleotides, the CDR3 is TGTGCCAGCGGCGACGGGACAGAGAACAATCAGCCCCAGCATTTT.

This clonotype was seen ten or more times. CDR3 DNA: TGTGCCAGCAGCGAGTGGGACCGAGCCTACGAGCAGTACTTC. It is translated as CASSEWDRAYEQYF. V is TRBV9 and J is TRBJ2-7, with D possibly called TRBD1 or TRBD2 (5 bases each). In germline, CDR1 is SGDLS, CDR2 YYNGEE. The CDR3 is 14 residues long. V was cut by 3 bases and J by 2 bases, with 12 bases left in between.

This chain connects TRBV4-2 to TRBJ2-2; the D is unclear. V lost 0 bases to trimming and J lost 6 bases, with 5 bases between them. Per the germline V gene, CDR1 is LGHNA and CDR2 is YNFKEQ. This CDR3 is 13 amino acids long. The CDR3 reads CASSQDRAGELFF. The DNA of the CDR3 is TGTGCCAGCAGCCAAGATAGGGCCGGGGAGCTGTTTTTT.

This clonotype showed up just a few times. CDR3 sequence: CASSVPVLGRGEQYV. CDR3 nucleotides: TGTGCCAGCAGCGTCCCCGTGTTAGGGCGCGGGGAGCAGTACGTC. The rearrangement links TRBV11-3 to TRBJ2-7; possible D gene TRBD2, 5 bases. With 5 bases removed from V and 7 bases from J, the gap between germline ends came to 21 bases. The length of the CDR3 is 15 residues. CDR1 is SGHNT, CDR2 YENEEA, per germline.

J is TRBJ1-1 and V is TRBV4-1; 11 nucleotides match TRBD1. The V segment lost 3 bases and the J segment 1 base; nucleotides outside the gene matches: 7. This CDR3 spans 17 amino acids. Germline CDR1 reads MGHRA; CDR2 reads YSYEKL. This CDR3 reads CASSHWDRGKANTEAFF. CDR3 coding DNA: TGCGCCAGCAGCCACTGGGACAGGGGGAAAGCGAACACTGAAGCTTTCTTT.

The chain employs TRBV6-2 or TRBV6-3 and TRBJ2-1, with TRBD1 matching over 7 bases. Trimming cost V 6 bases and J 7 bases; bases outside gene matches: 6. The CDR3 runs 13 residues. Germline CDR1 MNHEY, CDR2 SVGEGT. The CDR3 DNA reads TGTGCCAGCAGGAGGGCAGGGGGAAATGAGCAGTTCTTC. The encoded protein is CASRRAGGNEQFF.

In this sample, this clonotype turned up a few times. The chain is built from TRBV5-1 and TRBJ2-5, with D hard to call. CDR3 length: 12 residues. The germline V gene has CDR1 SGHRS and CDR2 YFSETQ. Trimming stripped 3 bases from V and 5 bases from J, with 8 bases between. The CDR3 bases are TGCGCCAGCAGCTCCGAACTGGAGACCCAGTACTTC. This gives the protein CASSSELETQYF.

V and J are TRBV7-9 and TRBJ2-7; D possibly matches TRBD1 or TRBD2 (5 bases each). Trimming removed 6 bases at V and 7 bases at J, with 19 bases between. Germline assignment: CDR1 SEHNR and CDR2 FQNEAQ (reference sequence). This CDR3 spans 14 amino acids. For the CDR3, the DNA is TGTGCCAGCAGTCGGGACGGAGCGTGGGGGGAGCAGTACTTC. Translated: CASSRDGAWGEQYF.

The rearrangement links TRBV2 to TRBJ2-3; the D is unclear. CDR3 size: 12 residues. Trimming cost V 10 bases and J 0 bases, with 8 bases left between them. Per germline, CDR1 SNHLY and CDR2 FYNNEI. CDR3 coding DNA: TGTGCCAACAAAAGGAGCACAGATACGCAGTATTTT. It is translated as CANKRSTDTQYF.

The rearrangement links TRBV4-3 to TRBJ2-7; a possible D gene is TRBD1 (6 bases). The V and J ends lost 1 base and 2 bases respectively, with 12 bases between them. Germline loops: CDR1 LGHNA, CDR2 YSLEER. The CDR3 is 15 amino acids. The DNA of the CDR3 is TGCGCCAGCAGCCAAGCACTCGACAGGACCTACGAGCAGTACTTC. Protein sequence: CASSQALDRTYEQYF.